The clone carrying this T cell receptor beta chain has a handful of counts. Its specificity is unknown. PCR employed 60 Vbeta and 13 Jbeta primers. Here immunoSEQ multiplex PCR was the method, and the copy in TCRdb shows in-frame clones only, minus some. In the table there are under 200,000 clones, 77% of which are singletons. This entry is derived from a study of cytomegalovirus exposure and HLA in healthy donors. Study-level information: There were about 85 million unique TCRs (from HLA-typed donors) in an early data release.

The CDR3 totals 15 residues. V was clipped by 6 bases and J by 5 bases; unmatched bases: 7. Study-wide results and caveats: Researchers counted around 180 TCR beta chains as cytomegalovirus-associated. Earlier findings revealed that most TCR beta V segments proved productive either about 87% or about 30% of the time. With later analysis, a missense DCLRE1C variant became linked to TCR beta V- and J-gene trimming.

Sample: PBMCs. This TCR was sampled from a female donor in good health and CMV-seronegative. The chain links TRBV23-1 to TRBJ2-1; TRBD1 aligns across 10 bases. TRBV23-1 is marked as an open reading frame, function uncertain. This CDR3 reads CASSPAGTGDNEQFF. CDR3 bases: TGCGCCAGCAGCCCAGCCGGGACAGGGGACAATGAGCAGTTCTTC.